This TCR beta chain was sequenced for a study of T cell responses to AZD1222 COVID-19 vaccine. Findings and caveats of the study: White British donors predominated, females outnumbered males, and clonal diversity was possibly underestimated.

This CDR3 comprises 15 residues. Germline values: CDR1 MNHEY, CDR2 SMNVEV (reference sequence). The trim removed 2 bases at V and 11 bases at J, leaving 8 bases unmatched. Clones were read by immunoSEQ multiplex PCR, and TCRdb kept only the in-frame ones, dropping some. The profile shows roughly 85,000 clones, approximately 87% of them singletons. Worth noting for this clone: Antigen unknown.

Specimen: peripheral blood, collected on day 0 of AZD1222 vaccination. The sequence came from an adult in good health. V and J are TRBV27 and TRBJ1-6; 8 positions match TRBD1. The CDR3 here is CASSLSRQGAAPLHF. Written as DNA, the CDR3 is TGTGCCAGCAGTTTAAGTAGGCAGGGGGCTGCACCCCTCCACTTT.